This is a list of T cell receptor beta chains from one sample in a study of cytomegalovirus exposure and HLA in healthy donors. TCRdb's copy holds only in-frame clones and misses some; the assay was immunoSEQ multiplex PCR. The sample shows hundreds of thousands of clones, 75% to 90% of them seen only once. Specimen: PBMCs. The receptors shown here come from a woman aged 18-29 years in good health and CMV-seronegative. The CDR3 runs from the conserved cysteine through the conserved F or W. A D gene is named only where the DNA matches it firmly. Expanded clones are given a class, and other clones once, few, many or no size at all.

j_call: TRBJ1-2; clone_size: .; d_call: TRBD1; v_call: TRBV2; cdr3_nt: TGTGCCAGCAGTGGGGGACAGGGTAATCGTGGCTACACCTTC; cdr3_aa: CASSGGQGNRGYTF
j_call: TRBJ1-6; clone_size: .; d_call: TRBD1; v_call: TRBV27; cdr3_nt: TGTGCCAGCAGGGTCGGGACAGGGAGATCTTCACCCCTCCACTTT; cdr3_aa: CASRVGTGRSSPLHF
j_call: TRBJ1-4; clone_size: .; d_call: .; v_call: TRBV7-2; cdr3_nt: TGTGCCAGCAGCTTAGTCTTCTCCACTAATGAAAAACTGTTTTTT; cdr3_aa: CASSLVFSTNEKLFF
j_call: TRBJ2-1; clone_size: .; d_call: TRBD2; v_call: TRBV4-1; cdr3_nt: TGCGCCAGCAGGGAAGGCGCGGGAGGGCAGTTCTTC; cdr3_aa: CASREGAGGQFF
j_call: TRBJ1-1; clone_size: .; d_call: TRBD1; v_call: TRBV7-9; cdr3_nt: TGTGCCAGCAGCCACACCCGGACAGGGAAGAACACTGAAGCTTTCTTT; cdr3_aa: CASSHTRTGKNTEAFF
j_call: TRBJ2-7; clone_size: .; d_call: .; v_call: TRBV5-1; cdr3_nt: TGCGCCAGCAGCCTTTCAGAGGCAACGGTCTACGAGCAGTACTTC; cdr3_aa: CASSLSEATVYEQYF
j_call: TRBJ2-1; clone_size: .; d_call: .; v_call: TRBV4-1; cdr3_nt: TGCGCCAGCAGCCAATCGGAGCCGGACTCCTACAATGAGCAGTTCTTC; cdr3_aa: CASSQSEPDSYNEQFF
j_call: TRBJ1-3; clone_size: few; d_call: .; v_call: TRBV19; cdr3_nt: TGTGCCAGTAGTATGGGCAGGGCCTCTGGAAACACCATATATTTT; cdr3_aa: CASSMGRASGNTIYF
j_call: TRBJ1-5; clone_size: .; d_call: .; v_call: TRBV7-2; cdr3_nt: TGTGCCAGCAGCTTGGGGGAGGTTGGGAATCAGCCCCAGCATTTT; cdr3_aa: CASSLGEVGNQPQHF
j_call: TRBJ2-7; clone_size: once; d_call: .; v_call: TRBV30; cdr3_nt: TGTGCCTGCCCTATAAGGGGGAACAGCGAGCAGTACTTC; cdr3_aa: CACPIRGNSEQYF
j_call: TRBJ2-7; clone_size: .; d_call: TRBD2; v_call: TRBV5-1; cdr3_nt: TGCGCCAGCAGCTTGGCCGGCGGGGGGTTCCACGAGCAGTACTTC; cdr3_aa: CASSLAGGGFHEQYF
j_call: TRBJ1-6; clone_size: .; d_call: .; v_call: TRBV7-9; cdr3_nt: TGTGCCAGCAGCTTAATGAGTAATTCACCCCTCCACTTT; cdr3_aa: CASSLMSNSPLHF
j_call: TRBJ1-5; clone_size: .; d_call: TRBD1; v_call: TRBV6-1; cdr3_nt: TGTGCCAGCAGTGCCGGGACAGGGTATAGCAATCAGCCCCAGCATTTT; cdr3_aa: CASSAGTGYSNQPQHF
j_call: TRBJ2-7; clone_size: few; d_call: .; v_call: TRBV13; cdr3_nt: TGTGCCAGCAAGTACAGCCCGAGCTCCTACGAGCAGTACTTC; cdr3_aa: CASKYSPSSYEQYF
j_call: TRBJ1-2; clone_size: .; d_call: TRBD1; v_call: TRBV7-2; cdr3_nt: TGTGCCAGCAGCCAAGGTGGACAGGACCTTTTC; cdr3_aa: CASSQGGQDLF
j_call: TRBJ2-5; clone_size: .; d_call: .; v_call: TRBV21-1; cdr3_nt: TGTGCCAGCAGAAAGCGGACTAGGTCGAAGACCCAGTACTTC; cdr3_aa: CASRKRTRSKTQYF
j_call: TRBJ1-1; clone_size: once; d_call: .; v_call: TRBV11-1; cdr3_nt: TGTGCCAGCAGCCCCCGGAGGGAGGTCACTGAAGCTTTCTTT; cdr3_aa: CASSPRREVTEAFF
j_call: TRBJ2-2; clone_size: .; d_call: .; v_call: TRBV6-6; cdr3_nt: TGTGCCAGCAGTTACAAGCGGACGAACACCGGGGAGCTGTTTTTT; cdr3_aa: CASSYKRTNTGELFF
j_call: TRBJ2-7; clone_size: .; d_call: TRBD2; v_call: TRBV7-8; cdr3_nt: TGTGCCAGCAGCTTAGCCTGGGCGGGAGACGGCGAGCAGTACTTC; cdr3_aa: CASSLAWAGDGEQYF
j_call: TRBJ2-7; clone_size: .; d_call: .; v_call: TRBV4-1; cdr3_nt: TGCGCCAGCAGCCAAGAAATAGGGGCTACTTACGAGCAGTACTTC; cdr3_aa: CASSQEIGATYEQYF
j_call: TRBJ1-1; clone_size: once; d_call: TRBD1; v_call: TRBV4-1; cdr3_nt: TGCGCCAGCAGCCAAGGGTCCGGACAGGGGAGGATAGAAGCTTTCTTT; cdr3_aa: CASSQGSGQGRIEAFF
j_call: TRBJ2-1; clone_size: .; d_call: .; v_call: TRBV30; cdr3_nt: TGTGCCCGGAGTGACGGGGGAGTGGTCGACAATGAGCAGTTCTTC; cdr3_aa: CARSDGGVVDNEQFF
j_call: TRBJ2-7; clone_size: .; d_call: .; v_call: TRBV7-2; cdr3_nt: TGTGCCAGCAGTCTCCGAGGTACGGGCGAGCAGTACTTC; cdr3_aa: CASSLRGTGEQYF
j_call: TRBJ2-5; clone_size: once; d_call: .; v_call: TRBV7-2; cdr3_nt: TGTGCCAGCAGCTCCGGACGGATACTAGGGGAGACCCAGTACTTC; cdr3_aa: CASSSGRILGETQYF
j_call: TRBJ2-7; clone_size: once; d_call: .; v_call: TRBV12-5; cdr3_nt: TGTGCTAGTGGTCCGAGGGGGGGGCCTGTCGCCTACGAGCAGTACTTC; cdr3_aa: CASGPRGGPVAYEQYF
j_call: TRBJ1-4; clone_size: .; d_call: .; v_call: TRBV6-5; cdr3_nt: TGTGCCAGCAGTTACCTATCGCTCGAAAAACTGTTTTTT; cdr3_aa: CASSYLSLEKLFF
j_call: TRBJ2-7; clone_size: .; d_call: .; v_call: TRBV7-8; cdr3_nt: TGTGCCAGCAGCTCAACGATTGGGGCCGGGGAGCAGTACTTC; cdr3_aa: CASSSTIGAGEQYF
j_call: TRBJ2-1; clone_size: .; d_call: TRBD2; v_call: TRBV7-2; cdr3_nt: TGTGCCAGCAGCCTGGGGCTAGCGGATTCCAATGAGCAGTTCTTC; cdr3_aa: CASSLGLADSNEQFF
j_call: TRBJ2-2; clone_size: .; d_call: .; v_call: TRBV30; cdr3_nt: TGTGCCTGGTCGTTCCTAGGGACATTAAGGAACACCGGGGAGCTGTTTTTT; cdr3_aa: CAWSFLGTLRNTGELFF
j_call: TRBJ2-7; clone_size: .; d_call: .; v_call: TRBV11-3; cdr3_nt: TGTGCCAGCAGCTTGCCCCCGAGGACCTACGAGCAGTACTTC; cdr3_aa: CASSLPPRTYEQYF
j_call: TRBJ2-1; clone_size: .; d_call: TRBD2; v_call: TRBV23-1; cdr3_nt: TGCGCCAGCAGTCAGACGGGACTAGCGGGGGGGCCGGGGAATGAGCAGTTCTTC; cdr3_aa: CASSQTGLAGGPGNEQFF
j_call: TRBJ1-5; clone_size: .; d_call: TRBD1; v_call: TRBV7-2; cdr3_nt: TGTGCCAGCAGCTTAGGAGACAGGGTAGGCAATCAGCCCCAGCATTTT; cdr3_aa: CASSLGDRVGNQPQHF
j_call: TRBJ2-7; clone_size: .; d_call: TRBD1; v_call: TRBV18; cdr3_nt: TGTGCCAGCTCACCACCGGTTGGACAGGGGGCGAGGGAGCAGTACTTC; cdr3_aa: CASSPPVGQGAREQYF
j_call: TRBJ2-3; clone_size: .; d_call: TRBD2; v_call: TRBV7-2; cdr3_nt: TGTGCCAGCATCTTCGCGGGGGGCACAGATACGCAGTATTTT; cdr3_aa: CASIFAGGTDTQYF
j_call: TRBJ2-1; clone_size: .; d_call: .; v_call: TRBV7-3; cdr3_nt: TGTGCCAGCAGCTTGACGGGTGTGGGTGAGCAGTTCTTC; cdr3_aa: CASSLTGVGEQFF
j_call: TRBJ1-4; clone_size: .; d_call: .; v_call: TRBV27; cdr3_nt: TGTGCCAGCAGTTTAGTGGGCTATGCAACTAATGAAAAACTGTTTTTT; cdr3_aa: CASSLVGYATNEKLFF
j_call: TRBJ1-4; clone_size: .; d_call: .; v_call: TRBV4-3; cdr3_nt: TGCGCCAGCAGCCAAGGGCGCGGGGGCTGGGAGGAAAAACTGTTTTTT; cdr3_aa: CASSQGRGGWEEKLFF
j_call: TRBJ2-7; clone_size: .; d_call: TRBD1; v_call: TRBV7-8; cdr3_nt: TGTGCCAGCAGCTCCCTACCGGGACAGGGGGACTCCTACGAGCAGTACTTC; cdr3_aa: CASSSLPGQGDSYEQYF
j_call: TRBJ1-1; clone_size: once; d_call: TRBD1; v_call: TRBV27; cdr3_nt: TGTGCCAGCAGTCTCACGACAGGGTGGGCGAACACTGAAGCTTTCTTT; cdr3_aa: CASSLTTGWANTEAFF
j_call: TRBJ2-7; clone_size: .; d_call: TRBD1; v_call: TRBV27; cdr3_nt: TGTGCCAGCTGGGGACAGGATGTTCCGAACGAGCAGTACTTC; cdr3_aa: CASWGQDVPNEQYF
j_call: TRBJ2-7; clone_size: .; d_call: .; v_call: TRBV10-3; cdr3_nt: TGTGCCATCACGCCTTCGCGGGACTACGAGCAGTACTTC; cdr3_aa: CAITPSRDYEQYF
j_call: TRBJ2-3; clone_size: .; d_call: TRBD2; v_call: TRBV28; cdr3_nt: TGTGCCAGCAGTTTCAGACTAGCGGGGGGGGATACGCAGTATTTT; cdr3_aa: CASSFRLAGGDTQYF
j_call: TRBJ2-7; clone_size: .; d_call: TRBD1; v_call: TRBV7-6; cdr3_nt: TGTGCCAGCAGCTTAAAGAGGAACAGGGGATTGAACTACGAGCAGTACTTC; cdr3_aa: CASSLKRNRGLNYEQYF
j_call: TRBJ2-3; clone_size: .; d_call: TRBD2; v_call: TRBV13; cdr3_nt: TGTGCCAGCAGCCCATCCGGGACTAGTATAGATACGCAGTATTTT; cdr3_aa: CASSPSGTSIDTQYF
j_call: TRBJ1-1; clone_size: .; d_call: .; v_call: TRBV5-1; cdr3_nt: TGCGCCAGCAGCTGGAGGGGAGGGGACACTGAAGCTTTCTTT; cdr3_aa: CASSWRGGDTEAFF
j_call: TRBJ1-2; clone_size: .; d_call: .; v_call: TRBV14; cdr3_nt: TGTGCCAGCAGCCAAGTTGGTGGGGACTTCCAAAACTATGGCTACACCTTC; cdr3_aa: CASSQVGGDFQNYGYTF
j_call: TRBJ2-7; clone_size: .; d_call: .; v_call: TRBV18; cdr3_nt: TGTGCCAGCTCACCATTGTCTGGTCAGGCATACTCCTACGAGCAGTACTTC; cdr3_aa: CASSPLSGQAYSYEQYF
j_call: TRBJ2-7; clone_size: .; d_call: TRBD1; v_call: TRBV9; cdr3_nt: TGTGCCAGCAGCGGACAGGGGGACGAGCAGTACTTC; cdr3_aa: CASSGQGDEQYF
j_call: TRBJ1-1; clone_size: .; d_call: TRBD1; v_call: TRBV6-5; cdr3_nt: TGTGCCAGCAGTTTGTCAGGGGGGACTGAAGCTTTCTTT; cdr3_aa: CASSLSGGTEAFF
j_call: TRBJ2-7; clone_size: .; d_call: .; v_call: TRBV4-2; cdr3_nt: TGTGCCAGCAGCCAAATCGCGGATAACTACGAGCAGTACTTC; cdr3_aa: CASSQIADNYEQYF
j_call: TRBJ2-7; clone_size: .; d_call: TRBD1; v_call: TRBV9; cdr3_nt: TGTGCCAGCAGCGCCTCCCCGACAGGGCCCGAGCAGTACTTC; cdr3_aa: CASSASPTGPEQYF
j_call: TRBJ1-2; clone_size: .; d_call: .; v_call: TRBV7-8; cdr3_nt: TGTGCCAGCAGCTTAGGGCACAGGGCCTCTAACTATGGCTACACCTTC; cdr3_aa: CASSLGHRASNYGYTF
j_call: TRBJ2-5; clone_size: .; d_call: .; v_call: TRBV10-1; cdr3_nt: TGCGCCAGCAGTGAACGGGGGACCACGGTGGAGACCCAGTACTTC; cdr3_aa: CASSERGTTVETQYF
j_call: TRBJ2-3; clone_size: .; d_call: TRBD2; v_call: TRBV13; cdr3_nt: TGTGCCAGCAGCATCGGACTAGCGGGTATCACAGATACGCAGTATTTT; cdr3_aa: CASSIGLAGITDTQYF
j_call: TRBJ2-2; clone_size: .; d_call: .; v_call: TRBV5-4; cdr3_nt: TGTGCCAGCAGCGCTGCGGGCGGGGAGCTGTTTTTT; cdr3_aa: CASSAAGGELFF
j_call: TRBJ1-1; clone_size: .; d_call: .; v_call: TRBV4-3; cdr3_nt: TGCGCCAGCAGCCAAGACCGGGTCGCCCATGGGACTGAAGCTTTCTTT; cdr3_aa: CASSQDRVAHGTEAFF
j_call: TRBJ2-7; clone_size: once; d_call: TRBD2; v_call: TRBV2; cdr3_nt: TGTGCCACCGCAGGGAGGGTAAACTACGAGCAGTACTTC; cdr3_aa: CATAGRVNYEQYF
j_call: TRBJ1-5; clone_size: .; d_call: .; v_call: TRBV2; cdr3_nt: TGTGCCAGCAGGAGGAACACCGGGGTCAATCAGCCCCAGCATTTT; cdr3_aa: CASRRNTGVNQPQHF
j_call: TRBJ1-1; clone_size: .; d_call: TRBD1; v_call: TRBV13; cdr3_nt: TGTGCCAGCAGCTTAAGGACGACAGGGGAAGCTTTCTTT; cdr3_aa: CASSLRTTGEAFF
j_call: TRBJ1-1; clone_size: .; d_call: .; v_call: TRBV19; cdr3_nt: TGTGCCAGTAGTATCGGAGCGTATGGGAACACTGAAGCTTTCTTT; cdr3_aa: CASSIGAYGNTEAFF